This T cell receptor (beta chain) was retrieved from a study of T cell changes during pregnancy in multiple sclerosis (dated by TCRdb to about 2019). Background on the whole study: In women with multiple sclerosis, the researchers looked at how the T cell repertoire shifted as pregnancy progressed.

Trimming at the junction amounts to 4 bases on V and 0 bases on J, and the germline ends lie 13 bases apart. The germline V gene sets CDR1 to MDHEN and CDR2 to SYDVKM. The CDR3 covers 16 residues, taking in both the cysteine and the phenylalanine. Just CDR3 DNA is preserved here, 48 bases in frame from base 1. Concerning this clone itself: No antigen is known for it. The sample holds no much larger clone one base away, and base qualities are not on file.

Library prep was done by the immunoSEQ multiplex PCR assay. In its TCRdb copy, this immuneACCESS table keeps in-frame sequences only and misses some clones. Where compared with another copy, unresolved V genes explain less than half of these, and the others have no known cause. The sample contains around 80,000 clones, approximately 92% of them found a single time. The ten largest clones capture less than 2.5% of the sample. The sequence came from a female donor with multiple sclerosis, enrolled in a pregnancy study. The chain joins TRBV28 to TRBJ1-3; the D gene lacks a confident call. Sequenced here: peripheral blood, sampled before pregnancy. The sequenced DNA is TGTGCCAGCAGTTCCGGGGTCCAGTTCTCTGGAAACACCATATATTTT. It is translated as CASSSGVQFSGNTIYF.